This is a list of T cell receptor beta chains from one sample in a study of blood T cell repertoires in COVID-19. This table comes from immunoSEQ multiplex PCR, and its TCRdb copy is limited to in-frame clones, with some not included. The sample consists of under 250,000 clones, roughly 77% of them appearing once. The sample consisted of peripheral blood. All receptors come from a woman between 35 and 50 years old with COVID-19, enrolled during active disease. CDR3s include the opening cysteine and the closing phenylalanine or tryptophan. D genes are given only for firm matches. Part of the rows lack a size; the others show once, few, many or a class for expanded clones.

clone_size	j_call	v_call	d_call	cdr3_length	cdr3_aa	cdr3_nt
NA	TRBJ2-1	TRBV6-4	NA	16	CASSDGGRSSYNEQFF	TGTGCCAGCAGTGACGGAGGACGGAGCTCCTACAATGAGCAGTTCTTC
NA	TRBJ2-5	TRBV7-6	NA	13	CASSFNREETQYF	TGTGCCAGCAGCTTCAACAGAGAAGAGACCCAGTACTTC
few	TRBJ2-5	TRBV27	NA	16	CASSLYASGVQETQYF	TGTGCCAGCAGTTTATACGCCAGTGGAGTCCAAGAGACCCAGTACTTC
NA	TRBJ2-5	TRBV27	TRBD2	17	CASSHRLAGGSGETQYF	TGTGCCAGCAGTCACCGACTAGCGGGAGGGTCCGGGGAGACCCAGTACTTC
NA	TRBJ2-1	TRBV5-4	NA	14	CASSLIAKYNEQFF	TGTGCCAGCAGCTTGATAGCGAAATACAATGAGCAGTTCTTC
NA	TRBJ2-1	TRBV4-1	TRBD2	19	CASSPGASGGLSSYNEQFF	TGCGCCAGCAGCCCTGGGGCTAGCGGGGGCCTTAGCTCCTACAATGAGCAGTTCTTC
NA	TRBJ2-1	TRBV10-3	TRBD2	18	CAISSQNYGGSSYNEQFF	TGTGCCATCAGTAGCCAAAATTACGGGGGGAGCTCCTACAATGAGCAGTTCTTC
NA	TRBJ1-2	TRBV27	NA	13	CASWGTFSDGYTF	TGTGCCAGCTGGGGGACATTTTCGGATGGCTACACCTTC
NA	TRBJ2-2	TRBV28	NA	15	CASSSPLAGTGELFF	TGTGCCAGCAGTTCACCACTCGCGGGGACCGGGGAGCTGTTTTTT
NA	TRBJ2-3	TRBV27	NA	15	CASTPRSRGGDTQYF	TGTGCCAGCACCCCCAGGTCCAGGGGTGGAGATACGCAGTATTTT
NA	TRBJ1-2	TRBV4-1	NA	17	CASSQDYGGQEGYGYTF	TGCGCCAGCAGCCAAGATTACGGGGGGCAAGAGGGCTATGGCTACACCTTC
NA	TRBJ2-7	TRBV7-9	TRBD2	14	CASSQVAGDYEQYF	TGTGCCAGCAGCCAGGTGGCGGGAGACTACGAGCAGTACTTC
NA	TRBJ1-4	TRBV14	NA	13	CASSRATNEKLFF	TGTGCCAGCAGCCGCGCAACTAATGAAAAACTGTTTTTT
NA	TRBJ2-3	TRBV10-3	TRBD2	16	CAISLLAEKGTDTQYF	TGTGCCATTTCCTTACTAGCGGAGAAAGGCACAGATACGCAGTATTTT
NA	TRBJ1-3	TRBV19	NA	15	CASSILEQFGNTIYF	TGTGCCAGTAGTATACTAGAACAATTCGGAAACACCATATATTTT
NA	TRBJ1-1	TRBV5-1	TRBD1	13	CASTLSGGTEAFF	TGCGCCAGCACCTTATCAGGGGGCACTGAAGCTTTCTTT
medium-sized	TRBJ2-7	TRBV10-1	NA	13	CASSGQSSYEQYF	TGCGCCAGCAGTGGACAGAGCTCCTACGAGCAGTACTTC
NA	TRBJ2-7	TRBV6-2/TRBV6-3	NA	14	CASSWQNGLYEQYF	TGTGCCAGCAGTTGGCAGAATGGTCTCTACGAGCAGTACTTC
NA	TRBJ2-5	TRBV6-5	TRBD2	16	CASSWRTSGVGETQYF	TGTGCCAGCAGTTGGCGGACTAGCGGGGTGGGAGAGACCCAGTACTTC
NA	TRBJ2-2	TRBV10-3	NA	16	CAISESGDMNTGELFF	TGTGCCATCAGTGAGTCGGGTGACATGAACACCGGGGAGCTGTTTTTT
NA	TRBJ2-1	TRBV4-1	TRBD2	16	CASSQHSASGDNEQFF	TGCGCCAGCAGCCAACATTCGGCTAGCGGGGACAATGAGCAGTTCTTC
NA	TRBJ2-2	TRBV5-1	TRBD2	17	CASSLTPGLAVTGELFF	TGCGCCAGCAGCTTGACCCCCGGACTAGCGGTGACCGGGGAGCTGTTTTTT
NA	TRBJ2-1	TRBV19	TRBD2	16	CASSILAGGPGNEQFF	TGTGCCAGTAGTATCCTAGCGGGAGGGCCGGGGAATGAGCAGTTCTTC
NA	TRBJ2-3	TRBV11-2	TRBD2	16	CASSLVALAGTDTQYF	TGTGCCAGCAGCTTAGTCGCGCTAGCGGGAACAGATACGCAGTATTTT
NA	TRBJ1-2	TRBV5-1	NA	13	CASHEGGSHGYTF	TGCGCCAGCCACGAAGGGGGATCACATGGCTACACCTTC
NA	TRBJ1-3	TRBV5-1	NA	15	CASSLMAQSGNTIYF	TGCGCCAGCAGCTTGATGGCCCAATCTGGAAACACCATATATTTT
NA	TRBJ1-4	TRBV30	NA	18	CAWSRMDSFHATNEKLFF	TGTGCCTGGAGTCGAATGGACAGCTTTCATGCAACTAATGAAAAACTGTTTTTT
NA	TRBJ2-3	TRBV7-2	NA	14	CASSSNPNTDTQYF	TGTGCCAGCAGCTCGAACCCTAACACAGATACGCAGTATTTT
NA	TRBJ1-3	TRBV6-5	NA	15	CASRTLTEGGNTIYF	TGTGCCAGCAGGACCCTCACAGAGGGTGGAAACACCATATATTTT
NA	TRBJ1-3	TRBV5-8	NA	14	CASSLGQRGNTIYF	TGTGCCAGCAGCTTGGGACAGCGCGGAAACACCATATATTTT
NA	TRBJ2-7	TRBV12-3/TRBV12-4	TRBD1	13	CASNRGVSYEQYF	TGTGCCAGCAACAGGGGGGTCTCCTACGAGCAGTACTTC
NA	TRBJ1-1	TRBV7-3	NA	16	CASSLSAGTMNTEAFF	TGTGCCAGCAGCTTATCGGCAGGAACAATGAACACTGAAGCTTTCTTT
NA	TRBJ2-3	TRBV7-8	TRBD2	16	CASSLASGGSTDTQYF	TGTGCCAGCAGCTTAGCGAGCGGGGGAAGCACAGATACGCAGTATTTT
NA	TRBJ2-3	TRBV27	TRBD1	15	CASSLLQGSTDTQYF	TGTGCCAGCAGTTTACTACAGGGGAGCACAGATACGCAGTATTTT
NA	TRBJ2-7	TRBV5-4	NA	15	CASSLTGVVTYEQYF	TGTGCCAGCAGCTTGACGGGGGTCGTCACCTACGAGCAGTACTTC
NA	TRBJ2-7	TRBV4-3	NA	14	CASRPSTASYEQYF	TGCGCCAGCCGACCCTCAACAGCATCCTACGAGCAGTACTTC
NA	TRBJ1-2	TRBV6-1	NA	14	CASSEGGPNYGYTF	TGTGCCAGCAGTGAGGGGGGACCTAACTATGGCTACACCTTC
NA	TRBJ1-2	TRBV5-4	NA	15	CASSLWEITNYGYTF	TGTGCCAGCAGCTTGTGGGAGATCACTAACTATGGCTACACCTTC
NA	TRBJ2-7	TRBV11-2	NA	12	CASSRTSYEQYF	TGTGCCAGCAGCCGGACATCCTACGAGCAGTACTTC
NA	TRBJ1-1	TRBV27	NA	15	CASSLLADQNTEAFF	TGTGCCAGCAGTTTATTAGCCGATCAGAACACTGAAGCTTTCTTT
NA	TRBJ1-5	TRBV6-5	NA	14	CASSRVGGLGPQHF	TGTGCCAGCAGCCGCGTAGGGGGTCTCGGGCCCCAGCATTTT
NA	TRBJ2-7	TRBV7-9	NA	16	CASTLQLDSSTYEQYF	TGTGCCAGCACCCTGCAATTGGACAGTTCGACCTACGAGCAGTACTTC
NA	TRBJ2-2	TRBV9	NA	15	CASSVANGDTGELFF	TGTGCCAGCAGCGTAGCTAACGGAGACACCGGGGAGCTGTTTTTT
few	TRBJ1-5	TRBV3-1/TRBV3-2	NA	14	CASSHAGGNQPQHF	TGTGCCAGCAGCCACGCTGGAGGCAATCAGCCCCAGCATTTT
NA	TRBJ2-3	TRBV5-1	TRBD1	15	CASSSGTGSTDTQYF	TGCGCCAGCAGCTCCGGGACAGGGAGCACAGATACGCAGTATTTT
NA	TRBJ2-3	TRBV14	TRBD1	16	CASSPLTGAWADTQYF	TGTGCCAGCAGCCCCCTTACAGGGGCATGGGCAGATACGCAGTATTTT
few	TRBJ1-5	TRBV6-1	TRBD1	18	CASSDSARGQGPNQPQHF	TGTGCCAGCAGTGATTCCGCTAGGGGACAGGGGCCCAATCAGCCCCAGCATTTT
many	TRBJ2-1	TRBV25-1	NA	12	CASSRWRNEQFF	TGTGCCAGCAGTCGGTGGCGGAATGAGCAGTTCTTC
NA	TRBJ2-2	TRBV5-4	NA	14	CASSLDPSAGELFF	TGTGCCAGCAGCTTGGATCCCTCGGCCGGGGAGCTGTTTTTT
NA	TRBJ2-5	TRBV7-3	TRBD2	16	CASSLGGLAGQETQYF	TGTGCCAGCAGCTTAGGGGGACTAGCGGGGCAAGAGACCCAGTACTTC
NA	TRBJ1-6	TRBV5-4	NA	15	CASSLGTGTNSPLHF	TGTGCCAGCAGCTTGGGAACAGGGACTAATTCACCCCTCCACTTT
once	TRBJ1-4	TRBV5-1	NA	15	CASSLERGQREKLFF	TGCGCCAGCAGCTTGGAGCGGGGGCAACGGGAAAAACTGTTTTTT
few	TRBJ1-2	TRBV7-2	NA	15	CASRPGWDYFYGYTF	TGTGCCAGCAGGCCAGGATGGGACTACTTCTATGGCTACACCTTC
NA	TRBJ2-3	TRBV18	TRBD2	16	CASSPQTSGGTDTQYF	TGTGCCAGCTCACCACAAACTAGCGGGGGCACAGATACGCAGTATTTT
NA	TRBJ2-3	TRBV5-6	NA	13	CASSPTGTDTQYF	TGTGCCAGCAGCCCAACAGGCACAGATACGCAGTATTTT
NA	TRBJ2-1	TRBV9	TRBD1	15	CASSVDRGSYNEQFF	TGTGCCAGCAGCGTTGACAGGGGATCTTACAATGAGCAGTTCTTC
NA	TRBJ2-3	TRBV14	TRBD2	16	CASSQGAGGRTSTQYF	TGTGCTAGCAGCCAAGGTGCAGGCGGGAGGACCTCTACGCAGTATTTT
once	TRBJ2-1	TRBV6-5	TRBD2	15	CASKLLAGSYNEQFF	TGTGCCAGCAAACTCCTAGCGGGGTCATACAATGAGCAGTTCTTC
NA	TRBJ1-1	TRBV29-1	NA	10	CSVVSPRAFF	TGCAGCGTTGTATCCCCACGGGCTTTCTTT
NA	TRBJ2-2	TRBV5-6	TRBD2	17	CASSLGGGRASTGELFF	TGTGCCAGCAGCTTGGGTGGCGGGAGGGCCTCCACCGGGGAGCTGTTTTTT